These 32 T cell receptor beta chains were all obtained from the same sample, sequenced in a study of cytotoxic CD8 clonotypes in ibrutinib-treated CLL. Profiled with immunoSEQ multiplex PCR; TCRdb holds only in-frame clones, not every one. The sample contains some 100,000 clones, approximately 58% of which appear only once. This specimen was PBMCs, taken after 24 months of ibrutinib treatment. These TCRs come from a human donor with chronic lymphocytic leukemia.

V usage is TRBV29-1 and J usage is TRBJ2-5, with D hard to call. Germline V gives CDR1 SQVTM, CDR2 ANQGSEA. V lost 4 bases and J 2 bases, leaving 11 bases between the germline ends. CDR3 size: 13 residues. CDR3 amino acids: CSVVMGSQETQYF. CDR3 sequence (DNA): TGCAGCGTTGTGATGGGGTCACAAGAGACCCAGTACTTC.

V gene TRBV2 combines with J gene TRBJ2-1; D gene uncertain. The germline CDR1 and CDR2 sequences are SNHLY and FYNNEI. The CDR3 consists of 15 residues. Trimming shortened V by 6 bases and J by 5 bases, and 17 bases separated the two germline ends. CDR3: CASRPDANNHNEQFF. CDR3 nucleotides: TGTGCCAGCAGGCCGGACGCAAACAACCACAATGAGCAGTTCTTC.

The CDR3 coding sequence is TGTGCCAGCAGCCCAAACCCAGACACTGAAGCTTTCTTT. Encoded protein: CASSPNPDTEAFF. This sequence joins TRBV7-9 and TRBJ1-1; D is unresolved. Trimming pared 5 bases from V and 3 bases from J, leaving 10 bases between. This CDR3 region has 13 residues. CDR1 and CDR2 (germline): SEHNR, FQNEAQ (reference sequence).

This clone has a handful of counts. The V and J genes are TRBV6-6 and TRBJ2-7, with D tentatively TRBD1 (7 bases). There are 12 residues in the CDR3. The V gene's germline CDR1 is MNHNY and CDR2 SVGAGI (reference sequence). The V end lost 7 bases, the J end lost 5 bases, and 12 bases lay between the germline ends. CDR3 coding DNA: TGTGCCAGCAACAGGGGAGGCGACGAGCAGTACTTC. The encoded protein is CASNRGGDEQYF.

The gene calls are TRBV5-1 and TRBJ2-5; weak D call: TRBD1 (6 bases). Trimming removed 0 bases from V and 4 bases from J, with 7 bases in between. Germline CDR1 and CDR2: SGHRS and YFSETQ. The CDR3 spans 13 residues. The chain's CDR3 is CASSLGRGETQYF. The CDR3 region has the DNA TGCGCCAGCAGCTTGGGCAGGGGAGAGACCCAGTACTTC.

The CDR3 sequence is CAWSVGGTIAKNIQYF. The CDR3 DNA follows: TGTGCCTGGAGTGTAGGGGGTACCATAGCCAAAAACATTCAGTACTTC. This rearrangement joins TRBV30 to TRBJ2-4; D may be TRBD1 (6 bases). The CDR3 contains 16 residues. Trimming took 0 bases from V and 0 from J, leaving 12 bases between them. Germline V gene lookup returns CDR1 GTSNPN and CDR2 SVGIG (reference sequence).

J is TRBJ2-7 and V is TRBV5-6; 10 bases map to TRBD1. The J segment lost 9 bases and the V segment lost 7 bases, leaving 10 bases of the junction unmatched. This CDR3 region has 13 residues. Germline loops: CDR1 SGHDT, CDR2 YYEEEE. CDR3: CASGPGQGRVQYF. The CDR3, as DNA: TGTGCCAGCGGACCGGGACAGGGGAGGGTGCAGTACTTC.

CDR3 in amino acids: CASSLAGSTNEKLFF. CDR3 DNA: TGTGCCAGCAGCTTAGCAGGGTCAACTAATGAAAAACTGTTTTTT. The chain recombines TRBV7-2 with TRBJ1-4; D gene ambiguous. The V end lost 0 bases, the J end lost 0 bases, and 5 bases lay between the germline ends. Germline V gene lookup returns CDR1 SGHTA and CDR2 FQGNSA. CDR3 length: 15 residues.

The table lists this clone with a few counts. The rearrangement uses TRBV2 and TRBJ1-2, with D possibly being TRBD1 (5 bases). CDR1 and CDR2 from the germline V gene are SNHLY and FYNNEI. The ends were cut back, 4 bases at V and 4 bases at J, with 13 bases in the middle. The CDR3 length is 14 residues. The DNA for the CDR3 is TGTGCCAGCAGTGGACAGTCCCAAACCTATGGCTACACCTTC. Its translation is CASSGQSQTYGYTF.

The chain recombines TRBV21-1 with TRBJ2-1; the table names TRBD1, a call not compared with the DNA. TRBV21-1 is shown as a pseudogene. This CDR3 is 18 amino acids long. The CDR3 coding sequence is TGTGCCAGCACCAAAAACCCAGGGACATTTGCCTCCTACAATGAGCAGTTCTTC. Translated: CASTKNPGTFASYNEQFF.

This sequence joins TRBV5-1 and TRBJ2-3; 9 nucleotides agree with TRBD2. The V gene end was trimmed by 1 base and the J gene end by 2 bases; junction bases not matched to a gene: 5. Germline V gives CDR1 SGHRS, CDR2 YFSETQ. The CDR3 length is 16 residues. CDR3 residues: CASSLLASGVTDTQYF. For the CDR3, the DNA is TGCGCCAGCAGCTTGCTGGCTAGCGGGGTCACAGATACGCAGTATTTT.

This CDR3 reads CSVSGGAVNEQFF. CDR3 DNA: TGCAGCGTTAGCGGGGGGGCCGTGAATGAGCAGTTCTTC. The chain joins TRBV29-1 to TRBJ2-1, with TRBD2 matching 10 bases. Germline CDR1 SQVTM, CDR2 ANQGSEA. The V and J ends lost 5 bases and 7 bases, in that order; junction bases with no gene match: 5. The CDR3 runs 13 residues.

The chain recombines TRBV7-2 with TRBJ2-2, with D maybe TRBD2 (5 bases). Germline V CDR1 and CDR2: SGHTA, FQGNSA. The CDR3 has 15 residues. V was trimmed by 1 base and J by 6 bases, leaving 12 bases between them. For the CDR3, the DNA is TGTGCCAGCAGCTTAGATCGGGGTGGGTCCGGGGAGCTGTTTTTT. Translated, it gives CASSLDRGGSGELFF. Full variable domain (outside the CDR3, taken from reference TRBV7-2 and TRBJ2-2): GAGVSQSPSNKVTEKGKDVELRCDPISGHTALYWYRQSLGQGLEFLIYFQGNSAPDKSGLPSDRFSAERTGGSVSTLTIQRTQQEDSAVYLCASSLDRGGSGELFFGEGSRLTVL.

The chain carries TRBV19 and TRBJ2-3, with D perhaps TRBD1 (6 bases). V gave up 3 bases and J gave up 0 bases, with 10 bases separating them. The CDR3 is 15 amino acids. Germline V CDR1 and CDR2: LNHDA, SQIVND (reference sequence). The CDR3 coding sequence is TGTGCCAGTAGTATGGGGGACACAAGCACAGATACGCAGTATTTT. Its translation is CASSMGDTSTDTQYF.

The gene calls are TRBV5-6 and TRBJ2-1; 10 bases are a match to TRBD2. J gave up 1 base and V 3 bases, and 1 base lay outside the gene matches. Germline CDR1 and CDR2: SGHDT and YYEEEE. CDR3 length: 15 residues. CDR3 DNA sequence: TGTGCCAGCAGCTCACTAGCGGGGTCCTACAATGAGCAGTTCTTC. Encoded protein: CASSSLAGSYNEQFF.

The J gene is TRBJ1-6, the V gene TRBV30; D call uncertain. The V end lost 2 bases, the J end lost 6 bases, and 11 bases lay between the germline ends. This CDR3 is 14 amino acids long. CDR1 GTSNPN and CDR2 SVGIG come from the germline V gene (reference sequence). The CDR3 nucleotides are TGTGCCTGGAGTTTGGTGGTACCTAATTCACCCCTCCACTTT. Its translation is CAWSLVVPNSPLHF.

The rearrangement uses TRBV6-6 and TRBJ1-1; tentatively, D is TRBD1 (6 bases). The CDR3 runs to 12 residues. V was shortened by 5 bases and J by 4 bases, with 8 bases between the two germline ends. Germline CDR1 is MNHNY and CDR2 is SVGAGI (reference sequence). The CDR3 loop reads CASSEGGTEAFF. CDR3 bases: TGTGCCAGCAGTGAGGGGGGCACTGAAGCTTTCTTT.

The J gene is TRBJ1-6, the V gene TRBV30; a weak D match, TRBD1 (5 bases). Trimming removed 5 bases from V and 7 bases from J, with 15 bases in between. This CDR3 is 14 amino acids long. Germline assignment: CDR1 GTSNPN and CDR2 SVGIG (reference sequence). The CDR3 nucleotides read TGTGCCTGGGCAGGGCCGACCGAAAATTCACCCCTCCACTTT. As protein: CAWAGPTENSPLHF.

In this sample, this clone turned up once. This chain connects TRBV5-1 to TRBJ2-5, with 9 bases aligning to TRBD1. V lost 1 base and J lost 2; bases outside the gene matches: 12. The CDR3 runs 18 residues. CDR1 and CDR2 (germline): SGHRS, YFSETQ. In DNA, the CDR3 is TGCGCCAGCAGCTTGTCCGGGACAGGGCGATCCCCTCAAGAGACCCAGTACTTC. The encoded protein is CASSLSGTGRSPQETQYF.

This clone was found a few times. The gene calls are TRBV18 and TRBJ2-5; 12 positions match TRBD2. The CDR3 covers 15 residues. Germline values: CDR1 KGHSH, CDR2 LQKENI. V lost 4 bases, J lost 1 base, and 1 base stayed unmatched. The chain's CDR3 is CASSRTSGAQETQYF. The CDR3 DNA follows: TGTGCCAGCTCACGGACTAGCGGGGCCCAAGAGACCCAGTACTTC. Filled out from reference TRBV18 and TRBJ2-5, the complete variable domain reads NAGVMQNPRHLVRRRGQEARLRCSPMKGHSHVYWYRQLPEEGLKFMVYLQKENIIDESGMPKERFSAEFPKEGPSILRIQQVVRGDSAAYFCASSRTSGAQETQYFGPGTRLLVL.

The gene calls are TRBV6-5 and TRBJ2-7; TRBD1 matches 7 bases. With V trimmed by 4 bases and J by 8 bases, 5 bases remained unmatched. Germline CDR1 MNHEY, CDR2 SVGAGI. This CDR3 region has 12 residues. CDR3 loop: CASSSGQAKQYF. DNA for the CDR3: TGTGCCAGCAGTTCCGGACAGGCAAAGCAGTACTTC.

The chain is built from TRBV7-2 and TRBJ2-7, with TRBD1 as a possible D gene (6 bases). This CDR3 spans 15 amino acids. V lost 3 bases and J lost 1, with 13 bases in between. Germline-derived CDR1 and CDR2 are SGHTA and FQGNSA. This chain's CDR3 is CASSFKQGSSYEQYF. The CDR3 DNA reads as TGTGCCAGCAGCTTCAAACAGGGTTCTTCCTACGAGCAGTACTTC.

The rearrangement joins TRBV10-3 to TRBJ1-1; the match to TRBD1 covers 9 bases. Germline lookup yields CDR1 ENHRY and CDR2 SYGVKD. J lost 6 bases, V lost 11 bases, and 25 bases had no gene match. The CDR3 contains 18 residues. CDR3 sequence (DNA): TGTGCCGCCCAGGGGTCTGCGGGACAGGGTACAGATGGCTCTGAAGCTTTCTTT. Translation gives CAAQGSAGQGTDGSEAFF.

The genes are TRBV9 and TRBJ1-1; the D is unclear. This CDR3 is built from 15 residues. Germline V gives CDR1 SGDLS, CDR2 YYNGEE. Trimming removed 0 bases at V and 1 base at J, with 10 bases between. The chain's CDR3 is CASSVEGSTNTEAFF. Here the CDR3 DNA reads TGTGCCAGCAGCGTAGAGGGCAGCACGAACACTGAAGCTTTCTTT.

This chain connects TRBV9 to TRBJ2-1; 9 bases are a match to TRBD2. The CDR3 is 17 residues long. The trim removed 0 bases at V and 8 bases at J, leaving 12 bases unmatched. Germline-derived CDR1 and CDR2 are SGDLS and YYNGEE. The DNA for the CDR3 is TGTGCCAGCAGCGTAGCACCCCCTGGCGGGGGGGCCTATGAGCAGTTCTTC. Translation gives CASSVAPPGGGAYEQFF.

The J gene is TRBJ2-6, the V gene TRBV2, with unresolved D. The CDR3 is made up of 16 amino acids. The ends were cut back, 3 bases at V and 5 bases at J, with 14 bases in the middle. Germline CDR1 reads SNHLY; CDR2 reads FYNNEI. The CDR3 here is CASSEGSYRRANVLTF. DNA of the CDR3: TGTGCCAGCAGTGAGGGGTCTTACCGTCGGGCCAACGTCCTGACTTTC.

This clone was counted between two and nine times. The junction departs from the called germline gene at one end, perhaps through a read error. The chain joins TRBV6-6 to TRBJ2-3; 14 bases align to TRBD2. This CDR3 is built from 16 residues. CDR1 and CDR2 (germline): MNHNY, SVGAGI (reference sequence). CDR3 bases: TGTGCCAGCAGTGACTCGACTAGCGGGGGGGCAGATACGCAGTATTTT. This encodes CASSDSTSGGADTQYF.

This chain connects TRBV14 to TRBJ2-3; tentative D call: TRBD2 (6 bases). The germline CDR1 and CDR2 sequences are SGHDN and FVKESK. V shed 4 bases and J shed 3 bases, with 17 bases lying between them. CDR3 size: 16 residues. CDR3 sequence: CASSPRARDLTDTQYF. In nucleotides, the CDR3 is TGTGCCAGCAGCCCCAGGGCCCGGGACTTAACAGATACGCAGTATTTT.

CDR3 sequence (DNA): TGTGCCAGCACCTCACAGGGGGCTTCTATGAACACTGAAGCTTTCTTT. Encoded protein: CASTSQGASMNTEAFF. V is TRBV6-6 and J is TRBJ1-1; TRBD1 matches at 9 bases. This CDR3 comprises 16 residues. CDR1 MNHNY and CDR2 SVGAGI come from the germline V gene (reference sequence). The junction had 9 bases not matched to a gene; V was cut back by 7 bases and J by 0 bases.

The J gene is TRBJ2-2, the V gene TRBV13; possible D gene TRBD1, 5 bases. CDR3 size: 14 residues. Germline V gene sequence: CDR1 PRHDT, CDR2 FYEKMQ (reference sequence). The germline V and J ends were trimmed by 7 bases and 1 base, with 10 bases remaining between them. The CDR3 protein is CASIDSENTGELFF. In DNA, the CDR3 is TGTGCCAGCATAGACAGCGAGAACACCGGGGAGCTGTTTTTT. Combining the CDR3 with reference TRBV13 and TRBJ2-2 gives the whole variable domain AAGVIQSPRHLIKEKRETATLKCYPIPRHDTVYWYQQGPGQDPQFLISFYEKMQSDKGSIPDRFSAQQFSDYHSELNMSSLELGDSALYFCASIDSENTGELFFGEGSRLTVL.

The chain recombines TRBV15 with TRBJ1-2, with D tentatively TRBD1 (5 bases). Germline V gives CDR1 LNHNV, CDR2 YYDKDF (reference sequence). The CDR3 contains 13 residues. Trimming removed 0 bases from V and 6 bases from J, with 8 bases in between. The CDR3: CATSRDRQHGYTF. For the CDR3, the DNA is TGTGCCACCAGCAGAGATCGACAGCATGGCTACACCTTC.

J is TRBJ1-1 and V is TRBV25-1; perhaps TRBD1 as D (6 bases). The germline gives CDR1 MGHDK, CDR2 SYGVNS. The CDR3 totals 13 residues. Trimming pared 5 bases from V and 4 bases from J, leaving 11 bases between. CDR3 region: CASSLAQGTEAFF. In nucleotides, the CDR3 is TGTGCCAGCAGTTTGGCACAGGGCACTGAAGCTTTCTTT.